This TCR beta chain was sequenced for a study of T-cell memory formation after mild COVID-19. MiXCR, applied by TCRdb to the 5' RACE reads, yields one record per CDR3 protein. The sample contains approximately 570,000 distinct CDR3 sequences, roughly 18% of which appear only once. The table lists this clonotype with a few counts. The sequence came from an adult woman who had mild COVID-19 (a few samples of this study predate the infection). Cell type and time point are not known. Sample: PBMCs or a T cell subset sorted from them (not recorded which).

The DNA for the CDR3 is TGCGCCAGCAGCCAACCGGGACAGGGCGGGGGCTACACCTTC. Amino acids: CASSQPGQGGGYTF. The chain links TRBV4-1 to TRBJ1-2, with 9 bases fitting TRBD1. V lost 2 bases to trimming and J lost 8 bases; unmatched junction nucleotides: 6. Germline V gene lookup returns CDR1 MGHRA and CDR2 YSYEKL. The CDR3 covers 14 residues.